What follows are 21 T cell receptor beta chains derived from one specimen sequenced in a study of post-analysis software for immune sequencing data. Unique molecular identifiers had been added to the TCR beta cDNA libraries. MiXCR, applied by TCRdb to the PCR reads, yields one record per CDR3 protein. Of under 200,000 distinct CDR3 sequences listed, about 34% are singletons. The sequenced sample was blood, obtained after autologous hematopoietic stem cell transplantation. The origin of the receptors is a girl between 5 and 17 years old with multiple sclerosis.

V usage is TRBV27 and J usage is TRBJ2-2, with 12 bases identical to TRBD2. In germline, CDR1 is MNHEY, CDR2 SMNVEV (reference sequence). The ends lost 4 bases at V and 4 bases at J; junction bases unmatched: 13. The CDR3 is made up of 19 amino acids. Written as DNA, the CDR3 is TGTGCCAGCAGTTCCCCCTATAGACTAGCGGGAGCTGGCACCGGGGAGCTGTTTTTT. Protein sequence: CASSSPYRLAGAGTGELFF.

This clonotype has more than one count but fewer than ten. V is TRBV20-1 and J is TRBJ2-1; 9 bases are shared with TRBD2. Germline V gene lookup returns CDR1 DFQATT and CDR2 SNEGSKA (reference sequence). The CDR3 extends over 14 amino acids. Trimming removed 5 bases from V and 9 bases from J; junction bases left unmatched: 11. CDR3 region: CSADGGRAFSEQFF. For the CDR3, the DNA is TGCAGTGCTGATGGCGGGAGGGCCTTTAGTGAGCAGTTCTTC.

The chain combines TRBV28 with TRBJ2-1, with 10 bases fitting TRBD1. Germline CDR1 reads MDHEN; CDR2 reads SYDVKM. V lost 7 bases, J lost 8 bases, and 11 bases stayed unmatched. The CDR3 has 15 amino acids. CDR3 residues: CASTLPGQGIHEQFF. The CDR3 nucleotides read TGTGCCAGCACCTTACCGGGACAGGGGATACATGAGCAGTTCTTC.

The gene calls are TRBV4-2 and TRBJ2-3; the D gene is possibly TRBD2 (7 bases). Germline CDR1 is LGHNA and CDR2 is YNFKEQ. The CDR3 sequence is 15 residues long. Deletions cut 4 bases from V and 3 bases from J, with 14 bases between. The CDR3 loop reads CASSRGGPGTDTQYF. In DNA form, the CDR3 reads TGTGCCAGCAGCCGCGGGGGCCCCGGGACAGATACGCAGTATTTT.

V and J are TRBV6-2 or TRBV6-3 and TRBJ2-4, with TRBD2 identical over 10 bases. The CDR3 covers 18 residues. In germline, CDR1 is MNHEY, CDR2 SVGEGT. The junction had 11 bases not matched to a gene; V was cut back by 4 bases and J by 2 bases. CDR3 sequence reads: CASSSDLDSGRSKNIQYF. CDR3 coding DNA: TGTGCCAGCAGTTCCGACCTAGATAGCGGGAGGTCCAAAAACATTCAGTACTTC.

The rearrangement uses TRBV20-1 and TRBJ2-1, with 8 bases aligning to TRBD2. This CDR3 contains 14 residues. The germline CDR1 and CDR2 sequences are DFQATT and SNEGSKA (reference sequence). The ends lost 6 bases at V and 7 bases at J; junction bases unmatched: 11. DNA for the CDR3: TGCAGTGCCACGCCCGGGACTAGTGGAAATGAGCAGTTCTTC. Translation gives CSATPGTSGNEQFF.

This clonotype was observed a handful of times. The V and J genes are TRBV9 and TRBJ2-7; the D call may be TRBD1 or TRBD2 (5 bases each). Germline CDR1 SGDLS, CDR2 YYNGEE. V was clipped by 4 bases and J by 1 base, with 15 bases between them. This CDR3 has 15 residues. The CDR3 protein is CASSPSQGPSYEQYF. Here the CDR3 DNA reads TGTGCCAGCAGCCCTAGTCAGGGACCGTCCTACGAGCAGTACTTC.

This clonotype has more than one count but fewer than ten. This sequence joins TRBV29-1 and TRBJ1-1, with TRBD1 as a possible D gene (5 bases). This CDR3 comprises 16 residues. The germline V and J ends were trimmed by 7 bases and 0 bases, with 21 bases remaining between them. Germline assignment: CDR1 SQVTM and CDR2 ANQGSEA. CDR3 DNA sequence: TGCAGCGCCGAGCCCGAGGGTGGACAATTGAACACTGAAGCTTTCTTT. Protein sequence: CSAEPEGGQLNTEAFF.

The rearrangement links TRBV11-2 to TRBJ1-1, with a possible D match to TRBD1 (6 bases). Trimming removed 5 bases from V and 6 bases from J, with 10 bases in between. The CDR3 extends over 12 amino acids. Germline CDR1 SGHAT, CDR2 FQNNGV. In DNA form, the CDR3 reads TGTGCCAGCAGCCCCCAGGGGCCTGAAGCTTTCTTT. Protein sequence: CASSPQGPEAFF.

The chain carries TRBV6-6 and TRBJ2-1; D not resolved. V was cut by 2 bases and J by 13 bases, with 12 bases left in between. Looked up from germline, CDR1 is MNHNY and CDR2 is SVGAGI (reference sequence). The CDR3 covers 12 residues. The DNA for the CDR3 is TGTGCCAGCAGTTACGGAGACGAGACCCAGTTCTTC. It is translated as CASSYGDETQFF.

The rearrangement links TRBV27 to TRBJ2-7; the match to TRBD1 covers 8 bases. There are 14 residues in the CDR3. V lost 7 bases to trimming and J lost 0 bases; unmatched junction nucleotides: 5. Germline-derived CDR1 and CDR2 are MNHEY and SMNVEV (reference sequence). CDR3 DNA: TGTGCCAGCAAGACCGGGACAGGCTCCTACGAGCAGTACTTC. The encoded protein is CASKTGTGSYEQYF.

The chain carries TRBV4-1 and TRBJ2-3; no definite D call. Trimming cost V 1 base and J 8 bases, with 13 bases left between them. This CDR3 has 14 residues. Germline V gives CDR1 MGHRA, CDR2 YSYEKL. The CDR3 loop is CASSQGLPWGTQYF. In nucleotides, the CDR3 is TGCGCCAGCAGCCAAGGCCTCCCCTGGGGTACGCAGTATTTT.

In this sample, this clonotype turned up once. This chain uses TRBV20-1 with TRBJ2-1; 8 nucleotides match TRBD2. CDR1 is DFQATT, CDR2 SNEGSKA, per germline (reference sequence). The J segment lost 0 bases and the V segment lost 3 bases, leaving 4 bases of the junction unmatched. The CDR3 loop spans 15 amino acids. CDR3 loop: CSASRAGGSYNEQFF. CDR3 coding DNA: TGCAGTGCTAGCCGGGCGGGAGGCTCCTACAATGAGCAGTTCTTC.

This clonotype was detected a few times. The chain is built from TRBV7-2 and TRBJ1-2; D gene ambiguous. CDR1 and CDR2 from the germline V gene are SGHTA and FQGNSA. The CDR3 runs to 14 residues. V was cut by 8 bases and J by 3 bases, with 16 bases left in between. CDR3 sequence: CASPLREGYYGYTF. The CDR3 bases are TGTGCCAGCCCACTAAGGGAGGGATACTATGGCTACACCTTC.

The table lists this clonotype with a few counts. This chain connects TRBV7-9 to TRBJ2-1; D possibly corresponds to TRBD2 (5 bases). CDR3 length equals 17 residues. CDR1 is SEHNR and CDR2 is FQNEAQ in the germline V gene (reference sequence). Trimming removed 1 base from V and 0 bases from J, with 13 bases in between. CDR3 residues: CASSLGGPKSSYNEQFF. The CDR3 DNA is TGTGCCAGCAGCTTAGGAGGGCCAAAGAGCTCCTACAATGAGCAGTTCTTC. The complete variable domain, with remaining parts taken from reference TRBV7-9 and TRBJ2-1, reads DTGVSQNPRHKITKRGQNVTFRCDPISEHNRLYWYRQTLGQGPEFLTYFQNEAQLEKSRLLSDRFSAERPKGSFSTLEIQRTEQGDSAMYLCASSLGGPKSSYNEQFFGPGTRLTVL.

This clonotype was observed a single time. V is TRBV7-6 and J is TRBJ2-4; D remains unclear. Judging by the DNA end, TRBJ2-7 fits better; the J call may be wrong. Germline V gene data show CDR1 as SGHVS and CDR2 as FNYEAQ. The CDR3 length is 14 residues. CDR3 amino acids: CASSLGTGPHEQYF. The DNA for the CDR3 is TGTGCCAGCAGCTTAGGGACCGGTCCCCACGAGCAGTACTTC.

The V call is TRBV6-5, the J call TRBJ2-7; D might be TRBD1 or TRBD2, each matching 5 bases. There are 15 residues in the CDR3. V lost 0 bases and J lost 0, with 9 bases in between. Germline lookup yields CDR1 MNHEY and CDR2 SVGAGI. The CDR3 protein is CASSYSGTPSYEQYF. Written as DNA, the CDR3 is TGTGCCAGCAGTTACTCCGGGACCCCCTCCTACGAGCAGTACTTC.

This clonotype came up many times. The genes are TRBV12-3 or TRBV12-4 and TRBJ1-6, with 7 bases matching TRBD1. The CDR3 has 13 amino acids. The V and J ends lost 5 bases and 9 bases, in that order; junction bases with no gene match: 4. The CDR3 protein is CASSRDRVSPLHF. Written as DNA, the CDR3 is TGTGCCAGCAGTCGAGACAGGGTTTCACCCCTCCACTTT.

This clonotype has just a few counts. The chain is built from TRBV7-2 and TRBJ2-5; 12 nucleotides line up with TRBD1. The CDR3 is 16 amino acids. The junction had 3 bases not matched to a gene; V was cut back by 1 base and J by 3 bases. Germline CDR1 and CDR2: SGHTA and FQGNSA. The CDR3 nucleotides read TGTGCCAGCAGCTTAGAGGGACAGGGGGCCGAAGAGACCCAGTACTTC. Its translation: CASSLEGQGAEETQYF.

This clonotype was observed many times. For the CDR3, the DNA is TGTGCCAGCAGCTTGGACGGAGTAGCCAAAAACATTCAGTACTTC. Translating gives CASSLDGVAKNIQYF. The V gene is TRBV5-5, the J gene TRBJ2-4, with D uncertain. Germline V gene data show CDR1 as SGHKS and CDR2 as YYEKEE (reference sequence). This CDR3 region has 15 residues. The V and J ends lost 0 bases and 0 bases respectively, with 7 bases between them.

The chain links TRBV5-1 to TRBJ1-1, with D tentatively TRBD1 (5 bases). CDR3 size: 15 residues. Deletions cut 3 bases from V and 1 base from J, with 13 bases between. Germline V CDR1 and CDR2: SGHRS, YFSETQ. In nucleotides, the CDR3 is TGCGCCAGCAGCTCTCAGGGAAGTGGGAACACTGAAGCTTTCTTT. As protein: CASSSQGSGNTEAFF. Using reference TRBV5-1 and TRBJ1-1 for the parts outside the CDR3, the full variable domain is KAGVTQTPRYLIKTRGQQVTLSCSPISGHRSVSWYQQTPGQGLQFLFEYFSETQRNKGNFPGRFSGRQFSNSRSEMNVSTLELGDSALYLCASSSQGSGNTEAFFGQGTRLTVV.